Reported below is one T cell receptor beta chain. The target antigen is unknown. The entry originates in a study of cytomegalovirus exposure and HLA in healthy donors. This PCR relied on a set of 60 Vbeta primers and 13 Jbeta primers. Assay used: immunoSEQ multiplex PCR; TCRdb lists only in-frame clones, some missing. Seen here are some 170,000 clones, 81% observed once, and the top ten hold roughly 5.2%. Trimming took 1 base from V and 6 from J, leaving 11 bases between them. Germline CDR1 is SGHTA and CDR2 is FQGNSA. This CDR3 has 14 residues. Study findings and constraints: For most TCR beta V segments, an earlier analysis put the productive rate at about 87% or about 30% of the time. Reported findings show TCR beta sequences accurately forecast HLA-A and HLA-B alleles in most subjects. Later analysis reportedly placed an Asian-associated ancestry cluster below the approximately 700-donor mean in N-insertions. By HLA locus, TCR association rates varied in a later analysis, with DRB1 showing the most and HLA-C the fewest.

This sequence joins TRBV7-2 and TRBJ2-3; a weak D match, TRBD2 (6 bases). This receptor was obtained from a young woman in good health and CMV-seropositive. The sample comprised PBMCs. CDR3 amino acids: CASSLEVAVDTQYF. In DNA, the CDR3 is TGTGCCAGCAGCTTAGAGGTAGCGGTGGATACGCAGTATTTT.